The text below deals with one T cell receptor beta chain. Isolated RNA was reverse transcribed into cDNA used as the sequencing template. The table came from immunoSEQ multiplex PCR; TCRdb's copy has only in-frame clones and leaves some out. Among under 350,000 clones listed, roughly 64% were seen once. The germline gives CDR1 MNHEY, CDR2 SVGAGI. V was clipped by 0 bases and J by 14 bases; unmatched bases: 10. The CDR3 covers 14 residues. This sample is drawn from a study of CD8+ T cells in alopecia areata. As to treatment: oral pan-JAK inhibitor, 5-10 mg twice daily. V gene TRBV6-5 combines with J gene TRBJ2-1; TRBD2 matches 7 bases. This TCR was recovered from a human donor with alopecia areata. Material: CD4+ T cells sorted from blood, obtained at week 24, from a patient treated with tofacitinib. CDR3 amino acids: CASSYSYREAKKFF. CDR3 sequence (DNA): TGTGCCAGCAGTTACTCGTACCGGGAGGCAAAAAAGTTCTTC.